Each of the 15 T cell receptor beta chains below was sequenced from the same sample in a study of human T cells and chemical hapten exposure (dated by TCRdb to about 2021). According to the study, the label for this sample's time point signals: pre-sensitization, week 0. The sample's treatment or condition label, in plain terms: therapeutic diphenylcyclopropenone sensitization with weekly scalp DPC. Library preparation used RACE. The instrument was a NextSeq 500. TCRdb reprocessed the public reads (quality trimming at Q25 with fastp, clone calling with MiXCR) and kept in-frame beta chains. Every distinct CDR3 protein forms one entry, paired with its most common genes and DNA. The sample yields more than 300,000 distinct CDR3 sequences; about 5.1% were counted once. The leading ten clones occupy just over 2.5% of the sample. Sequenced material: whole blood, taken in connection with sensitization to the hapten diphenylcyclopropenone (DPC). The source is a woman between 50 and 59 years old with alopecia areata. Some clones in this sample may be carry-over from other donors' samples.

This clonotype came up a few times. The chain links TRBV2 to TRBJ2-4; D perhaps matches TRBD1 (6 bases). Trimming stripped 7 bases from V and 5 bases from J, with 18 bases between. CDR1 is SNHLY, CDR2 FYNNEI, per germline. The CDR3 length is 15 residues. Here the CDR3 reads CASNPFGTMQNIQYF. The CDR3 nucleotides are TGTGCCAGCAACCCATTCGGGACAATGCAAAACATTCAGTACTTC.

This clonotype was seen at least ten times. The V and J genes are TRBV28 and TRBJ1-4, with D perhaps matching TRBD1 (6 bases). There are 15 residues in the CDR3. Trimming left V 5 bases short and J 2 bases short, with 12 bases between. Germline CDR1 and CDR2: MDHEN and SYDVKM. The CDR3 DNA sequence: TGTGCCAGCAGTCTGACAGGAGATACTAATGAAAAACTGTTTTTT. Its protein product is CASSLTGDTNEKLFF.

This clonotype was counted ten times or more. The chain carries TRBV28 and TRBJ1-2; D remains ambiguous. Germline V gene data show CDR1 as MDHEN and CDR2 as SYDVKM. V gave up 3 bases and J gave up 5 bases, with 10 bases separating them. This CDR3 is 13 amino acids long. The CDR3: CASSLSTLYGYTF. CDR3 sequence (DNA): TGTGCCAGCAGTTTGTCGACGCTTTATGGCTACACCTTC.

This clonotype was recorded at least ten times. CDR3 DNA sequence: TGTGCCAGCAGTTTATCCGGGAACGAGCAGTACTTC. As protein: CASSLSGNEQYF. The chain is built from TRBV12-3 or TRBV12-4 and TRBJ2-7, with D perhaps matching TRBD2 (5 bases). V lost 2 bases and J 5 bases, leaving 7 bases between the germline ends. The CDR3 covers 12 residues.

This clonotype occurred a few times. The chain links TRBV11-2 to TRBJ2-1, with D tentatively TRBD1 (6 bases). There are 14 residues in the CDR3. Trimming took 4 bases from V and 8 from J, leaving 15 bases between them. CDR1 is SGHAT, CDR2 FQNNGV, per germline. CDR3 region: CASSSRDTLHEQFF. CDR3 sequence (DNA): TGTGCCAGCAGCTCCCGGGACACTCTACATGAGCAGTTCTTC.

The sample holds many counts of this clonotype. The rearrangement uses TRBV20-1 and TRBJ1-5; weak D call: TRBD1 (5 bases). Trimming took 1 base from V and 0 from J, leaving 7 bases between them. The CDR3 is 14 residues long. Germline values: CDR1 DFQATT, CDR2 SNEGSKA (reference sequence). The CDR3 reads CSARGGNSNQPQHF. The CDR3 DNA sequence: TGCAGTGCTAGAGGGGGGAATAGCAATCAGCCCCAGCATTTT.

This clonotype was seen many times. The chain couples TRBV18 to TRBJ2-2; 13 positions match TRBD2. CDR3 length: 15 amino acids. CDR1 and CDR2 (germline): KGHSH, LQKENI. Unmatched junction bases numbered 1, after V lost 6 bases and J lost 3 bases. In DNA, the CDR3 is TGTGCCAGCTCCGGACTAGCGGGGGACACCGGGGAGCTGTTTTTT. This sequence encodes CASSGLAGDTGELFF.

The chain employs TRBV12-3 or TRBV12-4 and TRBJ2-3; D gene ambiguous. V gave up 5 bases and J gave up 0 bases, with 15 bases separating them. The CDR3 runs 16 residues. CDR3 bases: TGTGCCAGCAGTCCTTACCCCCCGGTGAGCACAGATACGCAGTATTTT. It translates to CASSPYPPVSTDTQYF.

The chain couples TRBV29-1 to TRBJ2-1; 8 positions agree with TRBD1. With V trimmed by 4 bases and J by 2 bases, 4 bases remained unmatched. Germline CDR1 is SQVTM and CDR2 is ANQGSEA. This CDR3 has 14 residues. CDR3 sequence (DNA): TGCAGCGTTGCGAACAGGGGGGCCTACAATGAGCAGTTCTTC. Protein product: CSVANRGAYNEQFF.

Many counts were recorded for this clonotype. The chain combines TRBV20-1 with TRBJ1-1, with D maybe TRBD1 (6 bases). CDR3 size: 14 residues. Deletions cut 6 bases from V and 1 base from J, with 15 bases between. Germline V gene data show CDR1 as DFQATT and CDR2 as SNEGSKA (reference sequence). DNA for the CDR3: TGCAGTGCCCTAAGGCAACAGGGGAACACTGAAGCTTTCTTT. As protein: CSALRQQGNTEAFF.

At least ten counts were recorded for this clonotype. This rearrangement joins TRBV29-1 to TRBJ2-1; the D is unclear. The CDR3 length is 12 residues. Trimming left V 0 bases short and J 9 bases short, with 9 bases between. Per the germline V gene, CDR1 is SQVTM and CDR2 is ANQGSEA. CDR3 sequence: CSVEDKTSEQFF. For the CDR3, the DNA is TGCAGCGTTGAAGACAAGACGTCTGAGCAGTTCTTC.

The CDR3 loop reads CATTSGSTDTQYF. Here the CDR3 DNA reads TGTGCCACAACTAGCGGGAGCACAGATACGCAGTATTTT. The rearrangement uses TRBV10-3 and TRBJ2-3; TRBD2 matches 9 bases. Germline CDR1 is ENHRY and CDR2 is SYGVKD. V was pared by 10 bases and J by 0 bases, with 2 bases of the junction left unmatched. The CDR3 is 13 amino acids.

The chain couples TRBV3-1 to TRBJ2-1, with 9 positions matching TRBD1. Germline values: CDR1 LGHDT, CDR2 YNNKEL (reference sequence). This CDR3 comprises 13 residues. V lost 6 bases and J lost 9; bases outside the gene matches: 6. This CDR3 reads CASRSTGGGEQFF. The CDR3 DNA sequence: TGTGCCAGCAGATCTACAGGGGGCGGTGAGCAGTTCTTC.

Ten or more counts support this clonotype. CDR3 sequence (DNA): TGTGCCAGCAGTTTATGGATCACAGATACGCAGTATTTT. As protein: CASSLWITDTQYF. The genes are TRBV27 and TRBJ2-3; the D is unclear. V lost 1 base to trimming and J lost 2 bases, with 4 bases between them. Per the germline V gene, CDR1 is MNHEY and CDR2 is SMNVEV (reference sequence). This CDR3 is 13 amino acids long.

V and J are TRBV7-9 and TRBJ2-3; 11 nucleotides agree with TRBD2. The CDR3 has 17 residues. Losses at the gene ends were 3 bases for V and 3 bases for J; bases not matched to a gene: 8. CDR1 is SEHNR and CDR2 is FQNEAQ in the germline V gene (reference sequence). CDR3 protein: CASSFLAGGRITDTQYF. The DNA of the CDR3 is TGTGCCAGCAGCTTCCTAGCGGGGGGCCGTATAACAGATACGCAGTATTTT.